This entry describes one T cell receptor (beta chain). Germline CDR1 reads SGHTA; CDR2 reads FQGNSA. The CDR3 sequence is 15 residues long. After re-calling the 5' RACE reads, TCRdb lists one entry per CDR3 protein, DNA absent. The sample data list more than 300,000 distinct CDR3 sequences. The record originates from a study of monozygotic twins with inflammatory bowel disease. The chain couples TRBV7-2 to TRBJ1-1; the D gene TCRdb calls, TRBD1, cannot be checked with no DNA. The source material was blood. The sequence was collected from a human donor with ulcerative colitis or Crohn's disease, or a healthy co-twin of an affected twin (not recorded which). The CDR3 is CASSSSTGGDTEAFF.